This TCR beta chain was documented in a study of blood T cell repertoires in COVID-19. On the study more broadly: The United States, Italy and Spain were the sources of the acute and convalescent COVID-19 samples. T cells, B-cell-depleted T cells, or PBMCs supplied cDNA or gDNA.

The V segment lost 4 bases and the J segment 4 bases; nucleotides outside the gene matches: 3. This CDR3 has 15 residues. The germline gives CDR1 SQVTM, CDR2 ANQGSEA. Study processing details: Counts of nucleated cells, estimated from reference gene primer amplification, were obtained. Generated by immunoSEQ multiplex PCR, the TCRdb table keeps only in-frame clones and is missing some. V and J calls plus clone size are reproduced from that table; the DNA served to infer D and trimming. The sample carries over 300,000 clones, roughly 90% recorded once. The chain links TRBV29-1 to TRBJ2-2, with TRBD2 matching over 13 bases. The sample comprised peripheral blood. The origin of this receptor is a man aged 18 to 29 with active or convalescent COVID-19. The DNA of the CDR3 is TGCAGCGTTGGGACTAGCGGGAGTATCACCGGGGAGCTGTTTTTT. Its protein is CSVGTSGSITGELFF.